The text below deals with one T cell receptor (beta chain). The antigen is not known. These data originate in a study of early T cells in non-severe SARS-CoV-2 infection. Looking at the study overall: From unsorted whole blood, bulk RNA was sequenced, and the chains remained unpaired. Study-wide results and limits: Comparison of clonotypes with VDJdb favored anti-spike CD8 responses while missing private and CD4 specificities.

Trimming at V came to 6 bases and at J to 5 bases, leaving 4 bases not matched to a gene. This CDR3 comprises 15 residues. In germline, CDR1 is MRHNA, CDR2 SNTAGT. TCRdb recomputed calls from the 5' RACE reads with MiXCR, one row per CDR3 protein. The data show tens of thousands of distinct CDR3 sequences, with roughly 15% seen just once and 4.5% to 6% held by the top ten. Specimen: whole blood, collected at baseline. The sequence came from an adult who was a healthcare worker with PCR-confirmed SARS-CoV-2 infection or an uninfected control (not recorded which). The chain couples TRBV6-4 to TRBJ2-2; 12 positions match TRBD1. In DNA form, the CDR3 reads TGTGCCAGCAGCCCGGGACAGGGGGCTACCGGGGAGCTGTTTTTT. It is translated as CASSPGQGATGELFF.